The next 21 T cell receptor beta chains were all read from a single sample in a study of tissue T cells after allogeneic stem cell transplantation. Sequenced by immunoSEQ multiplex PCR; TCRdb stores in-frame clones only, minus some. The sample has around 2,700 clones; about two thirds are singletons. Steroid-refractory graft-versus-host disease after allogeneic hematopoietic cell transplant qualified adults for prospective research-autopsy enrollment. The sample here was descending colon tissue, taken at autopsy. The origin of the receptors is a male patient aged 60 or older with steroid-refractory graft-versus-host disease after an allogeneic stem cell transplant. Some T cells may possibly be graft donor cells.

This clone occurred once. CDR3 protein: CASSQGRDSISGNTIYF. DNA of the CDR3: TGTGCCAGCAGCCAAGGTCGGGACAGCATCTCTGGAAACACCATATATTTT. The rearrangement links TRBV3-1 (or the pseudogene TRBV3-2) to TRBJ1-3; 7 bases match TRBD1. In germline, CDR1 is LGHDT, CDR2 YNNKEL (reference sequence). The V segment lost 1 base and the J segment 0 bases; nucleotides outside the gene matches: 6. The CDR3 has 17 amino acids.

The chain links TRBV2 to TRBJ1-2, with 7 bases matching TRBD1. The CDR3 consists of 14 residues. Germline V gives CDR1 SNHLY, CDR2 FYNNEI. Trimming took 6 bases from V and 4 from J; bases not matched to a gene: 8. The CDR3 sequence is CASSATGVLYGYTF. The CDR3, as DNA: TGTGCCAGCAGCGCCACAGGGGTCCTCTATGGCTACACCTTC.

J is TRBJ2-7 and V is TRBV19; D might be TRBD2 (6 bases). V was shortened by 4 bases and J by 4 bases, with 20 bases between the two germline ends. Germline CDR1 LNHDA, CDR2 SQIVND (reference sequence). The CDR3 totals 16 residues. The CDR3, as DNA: TGTGCCAGTAGTAGGGACCATCGGGGACTCAATTACGAGCAGTACTTC. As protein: CASSRDHRGLNYEQYF. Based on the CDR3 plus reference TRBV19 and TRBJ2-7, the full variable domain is DGGITQSPKYLFRKEGQNVTLSCEQNLNHDAMYWYRQDPGQGLRLIYYSQIVNDFQKGDIAEGYSVSREKKESFPLTVTSAQKNPTAFYLCASSRDHRGLNYEQYFGPGTRLTVT.

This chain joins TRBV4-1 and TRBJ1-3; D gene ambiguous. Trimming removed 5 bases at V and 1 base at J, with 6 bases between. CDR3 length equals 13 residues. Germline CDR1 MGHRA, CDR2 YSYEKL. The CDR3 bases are TGCGCCAGCAGCGTCCTTTCTGGAAACACCATATATTTT. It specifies CASSVLSGNTIYF.

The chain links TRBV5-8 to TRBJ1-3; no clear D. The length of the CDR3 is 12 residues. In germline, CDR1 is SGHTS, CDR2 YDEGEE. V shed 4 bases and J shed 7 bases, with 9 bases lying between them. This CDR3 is CASSVISNTIYF. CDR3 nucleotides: TGTGCCAGCAGCGTCATAAGTAACACCATATATTTT.

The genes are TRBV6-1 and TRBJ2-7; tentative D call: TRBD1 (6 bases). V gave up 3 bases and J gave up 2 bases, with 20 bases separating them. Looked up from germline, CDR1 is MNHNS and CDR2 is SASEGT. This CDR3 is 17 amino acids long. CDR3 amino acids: CASSEGHQRTDAYEQYF. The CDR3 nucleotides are TGTGCCAGCAGTGAGGGCCACCAAAGGACAGATGCCTACGAGCAGTACTTC.

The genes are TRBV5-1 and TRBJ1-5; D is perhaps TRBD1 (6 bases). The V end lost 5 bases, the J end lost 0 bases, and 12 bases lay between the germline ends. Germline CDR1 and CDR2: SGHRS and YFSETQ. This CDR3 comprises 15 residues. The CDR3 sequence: CASSTGADSNQPQHF. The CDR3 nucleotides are TGCGCCAGCAGTACGGGGGCCGATAGCAATCAGCCCCAGCATTTT.

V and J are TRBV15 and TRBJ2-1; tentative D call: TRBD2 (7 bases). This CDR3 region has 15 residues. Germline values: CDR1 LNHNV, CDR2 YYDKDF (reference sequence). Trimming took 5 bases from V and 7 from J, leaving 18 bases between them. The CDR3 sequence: CATSLAGAWGNEQFF. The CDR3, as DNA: TGTGCCACCAGCCTGGCGGGGGCCTGGGGGAATGAGCAGTTCTTC.

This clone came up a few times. The CDR3 here is CAISEELRASSRNTIYF. The CDR3 bases are TGTGCCATCAGTGAGGAGCTCCGGGCTTCGTCGAGAAACACCATATATTTT. The gene calls are TRBV10-3 and TRBJ1-3, with D unclear. The V end was cut by 2 bases, the J end by 5 bases, with 19 bases between. Germline V gives CDR1 ENHRY, CDR2 SYGVKD. The CDR3 runs to 17 residues.

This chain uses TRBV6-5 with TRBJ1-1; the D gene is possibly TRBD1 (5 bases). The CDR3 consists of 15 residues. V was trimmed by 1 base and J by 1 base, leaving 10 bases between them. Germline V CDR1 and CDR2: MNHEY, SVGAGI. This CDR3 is CASSYWGRKNTEAFF. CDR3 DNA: TGTGCCAGCAGTTACTGGGGCAGGAAGAACACTGAAGCTTTCTTT.

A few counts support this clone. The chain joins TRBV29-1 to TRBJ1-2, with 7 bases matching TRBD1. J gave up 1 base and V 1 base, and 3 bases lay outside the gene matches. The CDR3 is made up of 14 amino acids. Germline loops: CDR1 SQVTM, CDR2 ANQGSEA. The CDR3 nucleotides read TGCAGCGTTGAAGTAAACAGGGGTAACTATGGCTACACCTTC. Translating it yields CSVEVNRGNYGYTF.

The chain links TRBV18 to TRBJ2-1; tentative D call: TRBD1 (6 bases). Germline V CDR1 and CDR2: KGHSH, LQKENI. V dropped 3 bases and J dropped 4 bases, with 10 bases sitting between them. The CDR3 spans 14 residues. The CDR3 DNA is TGTGCCAGCTCACCCGGGACATATTACAATGAGCAGTTCTTC. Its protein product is CASSPGTYYNEQFF.

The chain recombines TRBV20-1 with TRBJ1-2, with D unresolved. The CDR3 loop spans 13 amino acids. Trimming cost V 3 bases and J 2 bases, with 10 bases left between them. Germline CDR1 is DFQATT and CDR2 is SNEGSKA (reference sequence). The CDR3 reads CSASVSGNYGYTF. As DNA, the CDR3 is TGCAGTGCTAGTGTGTCAGGAAACTATGGCTACACCTTC.

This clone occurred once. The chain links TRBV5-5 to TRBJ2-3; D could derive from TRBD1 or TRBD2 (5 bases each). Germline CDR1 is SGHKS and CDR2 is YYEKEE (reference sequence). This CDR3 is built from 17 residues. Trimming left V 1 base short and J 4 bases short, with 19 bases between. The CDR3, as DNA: TGTGCCAGCAGCTTGTTTATTGCTGGGACGGGCGCAGATACGCAGTATTTT. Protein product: CASSLFIAGTGADTQYF.

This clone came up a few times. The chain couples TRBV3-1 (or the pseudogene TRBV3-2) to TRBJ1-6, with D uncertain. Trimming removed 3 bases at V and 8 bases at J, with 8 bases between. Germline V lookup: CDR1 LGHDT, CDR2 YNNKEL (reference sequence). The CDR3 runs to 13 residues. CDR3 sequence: CASSQFQDSPLHF. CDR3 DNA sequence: TGTGCCAGCAGCCAGTTTCAGGATTCACCCCTCCACTTT.

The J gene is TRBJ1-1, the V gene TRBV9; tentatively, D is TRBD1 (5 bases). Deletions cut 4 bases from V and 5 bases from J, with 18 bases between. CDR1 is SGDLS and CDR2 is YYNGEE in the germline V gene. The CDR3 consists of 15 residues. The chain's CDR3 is CASSPGLRVETEAFF. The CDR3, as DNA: TGTGCCAGCAGCCCGGGACTTAGGGTAGAGACTGAAGCTTTCTTT.

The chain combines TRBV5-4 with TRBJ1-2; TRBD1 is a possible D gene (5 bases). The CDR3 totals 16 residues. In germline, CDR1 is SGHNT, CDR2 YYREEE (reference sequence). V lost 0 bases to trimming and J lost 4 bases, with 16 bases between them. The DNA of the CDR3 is TGTGCCAGCAGCTTGGGGACAACTCCCGGCCTCTATGGCTACACCTTC. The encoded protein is CASSLGTTPGLYGYTF.

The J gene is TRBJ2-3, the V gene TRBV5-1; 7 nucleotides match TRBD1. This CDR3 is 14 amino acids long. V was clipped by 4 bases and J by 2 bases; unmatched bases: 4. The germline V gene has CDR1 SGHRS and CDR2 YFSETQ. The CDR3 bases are TGCGCCAGCAGCGCGACAGGGACCACAGATACGCAGTATTTT. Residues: CASSATGTTDTQYF.

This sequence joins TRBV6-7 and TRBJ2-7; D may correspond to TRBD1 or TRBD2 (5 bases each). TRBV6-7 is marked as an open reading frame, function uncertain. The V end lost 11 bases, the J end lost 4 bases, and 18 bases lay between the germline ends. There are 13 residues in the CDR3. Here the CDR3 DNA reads TGTGCCCTCCGCCGGGGCACCGATTACGAGCAGTACTTC. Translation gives CALRRGTDYEQYF.

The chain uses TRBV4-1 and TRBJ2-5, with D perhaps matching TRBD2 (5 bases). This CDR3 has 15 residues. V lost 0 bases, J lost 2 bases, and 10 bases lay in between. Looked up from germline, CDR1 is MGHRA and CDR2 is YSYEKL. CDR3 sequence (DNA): TGCGCCAGCAGCCAAGATAGTCGGGGTCAAGAGACCCAGTACTTC. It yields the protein CASSQDSRGQETQYF.

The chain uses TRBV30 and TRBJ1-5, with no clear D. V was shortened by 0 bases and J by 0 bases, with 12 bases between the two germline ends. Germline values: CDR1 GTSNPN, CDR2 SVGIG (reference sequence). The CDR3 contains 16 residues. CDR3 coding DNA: TGTGCCTGGAGTGTATCCCACCAGTTTAGCAATCAGCCCCAGCATTTT. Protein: CAWSVSHQFSNQPQHF.